Listed below are T cell receptor beta chains from one sample, sequenced in a study of T cell repertoires in cytomegalovirus infection. TCRdb re-derived calls from the reads in MiXCR, one entry per CDR3 protein. The sample consists of hundreds of thousands of distinct CDR3 sequences, 30% to 40% of them appearing once. Their antigen targets remain unknown. The sequencing used cultured PBMCs, collected from culture after CMV antigen stimulation. These receptors originate from a human donor in good health (CMV status not recorded). Some clones in this sample may be carry-over from other donors' samples. CDR3s include the opening cysteine and the closing phenylalanine or tryptophan. The D gene is left open where the match is weak. Clone size appears in some rows only: once, few, many, or a class for an expanded clone.

d_gene	abundance	j_gene	v_gene	CDR3aa	CDR3nt
-	-	TRBJ2-5	TRBV4-2	CASSQPSEETQYF	TGTGCCAGCAGCCAACCTAGCGAAGAGACCCAGTACTTC
-	many	TRBJ2-3	TRBV7-2	CASKRQGLTDTQYF	TGTGCCAGCAAAAGGCAGGGACTCACAGATACGCAGTATTTT
-	few	TRBJ2-3	TRBV4-1	CASSQAIAVTRGTDTQYF	TGCGCCAGCAGCCAAGCCATCGCGGTCACCAGGGGCACAGATACGCAGTATTTT
-	few	TRBJ2-1	TRBV7-9	CASSPPRTGTEQFF	TGTGCCAGCAGCCCCCCAAGGACGGGGACTGAGCAGTTCTTC
TRBD1	-	TRBJ2-7	TRBV7-8	CASSLSGQGFRYEQYF	TGTGCCAGCAGCTTATCGGGACAGGGCTTTAGATACGAGCAGTACTTC
-	-	TRBJ1-4	TRBV19	CASRPAGEKLFF	TGTGCCAGTAGGCCTGCCGGAGAAAAACTGTTTTTT
-	-	TRBJ1-1	TRBV7-6	CASSLASLRQNTEAFF	TGTGCCAGCAGCTTAGCCTCCCTCCGGCAGAACACTGAAGCTTTCTTT
TRBD1	-	TRBJ1-1	TRBV24-1	CATSGRTGANTEAFF	TGTGCCACCAGTGGCCGGACAGGGGCCAACACTGAAGCTTTCTTT
-	-	TRBJ2-3	TRBV6-2/TRBV6-3	CASSYEADTQYF	TGTGCCAGCAGTTACGAGGCAGATACGCAGTATTTT
-	few	TRBJ1-1	TRBV19	CASSYLFRSLVGAEAFF	TGTGCCAGTAGTTACCTCTTTAGAAGCCTGGTAGGCGCTGAAGCTTTCTTT
TRBD1	few	TRBJ1-5	TRBV20-1	CSARDLSGGGIQPQHF	TGCAGTGCTAGAGATCTCTCGGGAGGGGGCATTCAGCCCCAGCATTTT
TRBD1	-	TRBJ2-3	TRBV20-1	CSAVTGLRDTQYF	TGCAGTGCTGTGACAGGGTTACGGGATACGCAGTATTTT
TRBD1	-	TRBJ2-6	TRBV28	CASSLWLQGPSYSGANVLTF	TGTGCCAGCAGTTTATGGTTACAGGGGCCATCCTACTCTGGGGCCAACGTCCTGACTTTC
-	-	TRBJ2-1	TRBV7-2	CASSSTGTTRANEQFF	TGTGCCAGCAGCTCGACCGGGACCACAAGGGCCAATGAGCAGTTCTTC
TRBD1	few	TRBJ1-1	TRBV19	CASRPRRQGNENTEAFF	TGTGCCAGTAGGCCGAGACGACAGGGGAATGAAAACACTGAAGCTTTCTTT
TRBD1	-	TRBJ1-1	TRBV5-6	CASSLTQGASEAFF	TGTGCCAGCAGCCTTACCCAGGGGGCTTCTGAAGCTTTCTTT
TRBD1	-	TRBJ2-5	TRBV4-3	CASSARGPDPQYF	TGCGCCAGCAGCGCAAGGGGGCCCGACCCCCAGTACTTC
-	-	TRBJ2-3	TRBV7-2	CASSFSRGSDTQYF	TGTGCCAGCAGCTTTAGCAGGGGATCAGATACGCAGTATTTT
TRBD1	-	TRBJ2-5	TRBV6-2/TRBV6-3	CASSYSTGFTQYF	TGTGCCAGCAGTTACTCGACAGGGTTTACCCAGTACTTC
-	-	TRBJ1-4	TRBV2	CASRRLANEKLFF	TGTGCCAGCAGGCGGCTGGCTAATGAAAAACTGTTTTTT
TRBD2	-	TRBJ2-2	TRBV6-2/TRBV6-3	CASSTSAIVGLAGELFF	TGTGCCAGCAGTACTAGCGCCATCGTAGGATTGGCCGGGGAGCTGTTTTTT
-	-	TRBJ1-4	TRBV4-2	CASSQLQGPEAANEKLFF	TGTGCCAGCAGCCAGTTACAGGGCCCGGAGGCGGCTAATGAAAAACTGTTTTTT
-	-	TRBJ1-5	TRBV7-6	CASSSGGGWTGQPQHF	TGTGCCAGCAGCTCCGGCGGGGGTTGGACGGGACAGCCCCAGCATTTT
-	few	TRBJ2-2	TRBV4-3	CASSQEDQKNTGELFF	TGCGCCAGCAGCCAAGAAGACCAGAAGAACACCGGGGAGCTGTTTTTT
TRBD1	many	TRBJ1-5	TRBV7-2	CASSTGQGSQPQHF	TGTGCCAGCAGCACGGGACAGGGGAGTCAGCCCCAGCATTTT
-	few	TRBJ2-1	TRBV12-3/TRBV12-4	CASSLGAVNYNEQFF	TGTGCCAGCAGTTTGGGGGCGGTTAACTACAATGAGCAGTTCTTC
-	few	TRBJ1-5	TRBV10-3	CAISESTHRVGIQPQHF	TGTGCCATCAGTGAGTCGACACACAGGGTCGGGATTCAGCCCCAGCATTTT
-	few	TRBJ2-5	TRBV5-1	CASSSPGPEQETQYF	TGCGCCAGCAGCTCTCCAGGGCCCGAACAAGAGACCCAGTACTTC
-	-	TRBJ2-3	TRBV4-1	CASSQANIGDTQYF	TGCGCCAGCAGCCAAGCCAATATCGGGGATACGCAGTATTTT
-	-	TRBJ2-7	TRBV29-1	CSVEEGYEQYF	TGCAGCGTTGAAGAGGGGTACGAGCAGTACTTC
-	many	TRBJ2-5	TRBV7-2	CASSLNNQETQYF	TGTGCCAGCAGCTTAAATAACCAAGAGACCCAGTACTTC
-	-	TRBJ2-5	TRBV7-2	CASSLGGGLGETQYF	TGTGCCAGCAGCTTAGGTGGGGGATTAGGGGAGACCCAGTACTTC
TRBD1	-	TRBJ2-3	TRBV19	CASSIRTGSTDTQYF	TGTGCCAGTAGTATCCGGACAGGTAGCACAGATACGCAGTATTTT
TRBD1	-	TRBJ2-4	TRBV4-1	CASSHAGQGSDIQYF	TGCGCCAGCAGCCACGCAGGACAGGGGAGCGACATTCAGTACTTC
TRBD2	-	TRBJ2-7	TRBV5-6	CASSPLSGRSDEQYF	TGTGCCAGCAGCCCCCTTAGCGGGAGAAGCGACGAGCAGTACTTC
-	many	TRBJ1-5	TRBV7-8	CASGKGRFSNQPQHF	TGTGCCAGCGGCAAGGGCCGTTTTAGCAATCAGCCCCAGCATTTT
TRBD2	many	TRBJ2-7	TRBV7-2	CASSPVRQREGEQYF	TGTGCCAGCAGCCCCGTACGCCAGCGGGAAGGTGAGCAGTACTTC
TRBD2	-	TRBJ2-3	TRBV11-2	CASNLGTSGSQYF	TGTGCCAGCAACCTTGGGACTAGCGGATCGCAGTATTTT